The clone carrying this T cell receptor beta chain was detected a few times. What it binds is not known. The entry originates in a study of early T cells in non-severe SARS-CoV-2 infection. Findings and caveats of the study: Private and CD4 specificities were missed by VDJdb matching, skewed to anti-spike CD8.

Individual cDNA molecules received unique molecular identifiers during library preparation. MiXCR was run by TCRdb on the 5' RACE reads, yielding one entry per CDR3 protein. This repertoire shows tens of thousands of distinct CDR3 sequences, around 15% found once; its top ten account for roughly 12%. This CDR3 has 15 residues. Losses at the gene ends were 7 bases for V and 10 bases for J; bases not matched to a gene: 15. The receptor was derived from an adult who was a healthcare worker with PCR-confirmed SARS-CoV-2 infection or an uninfected control (not recorded which). Sequenced material: whole blood. The V call is TRBV12-3 or TRBV12-4, the J call TRBJ2-1; 8 bases line up with TRBD2. The CDR3 here is CASTGLGRREDEQFF. The CDR3 DNA reads as TGTGCCAGCACCGGCTTGGGGCGGCGGGAGGACGAGCAGTTCTTC.